This T cell receptor (beta chain) came from a study of CD8 T cells in ankylosing spondylitis. TCRdb ran MiXCR on the 5' RACE reads and lists one entry per CDR3 protein. The table records some 140,000 distinct CDR3 sequences, 7.3% of them present only once. Germline V CDR1 and CDR2: GTSNPN, SVGIG (reference sequence). The CDR3 has 14 residues. The V gene lost 3 bases and the J gene lost 0 bases, with 9 bases spanning the gap. This clonotype was recorded at least ten times. The specimen sequenced was blood, either unsorted or a sorted T cell fraction (not recorded which). The rearrangement links TRBV30 to TRBJ1-3, with D perhaps TRBD1 (6 bases). This receptor was identified in a female donor with ankylosing spondylitis or in good health (not recorded which). The CDR3 DNA sequence: TGTGCCTGGAGAACAGGGCACTCTGGAAACACCATATATTTT. Protein sequence: CAWRTGHSGNTIYF.